The 10 T cell receptor beta chains below all came from one sample that was sequenced in a study of blood T cell repertoires in COVID-19. Data came from immunoSEQ multiplex PCR; TCRdb stores just in-frame clones and leaves some out. The repertoire holds 120,000 or so clones, with around 80% as singletons. Sequences were obtained from peripheral blood. The source is a man aged 65-85 years with acute or convalescent COVID-19.

The chain uses TRBV6-1 and TRBJ2-7; 7 bases align to TRBD1. Germline lookup yields CDR1 MNHNS and CDR2 SASEGT. The trim removed 5 bases at V and 6 bases at J, leaving 10 bases unmatched. This CDR3 is built from 14 residues. The CDR3 DNA sequence: TGTGCCAGCAGTTCATACGGACAGGCGGCCGAGCAGTACTTC. Encoded protein: CASSSYGQAAEQYF.

This chain's CDR3 is CASSAGTGYGYTF. CDR3 coding DNA: TGTGCCAGCAGCGCCGGGACAGGCTATGGCTACACCTTC. V gene TRBV5-4 combines with J gene TRBJ1-2, with 8 bases identical to TRBD1. There are 13 residues in the CDR3. The V gene's germline CDR1 is SGHNT and CDR2 YYREEE (reference sequence). After removal of 4 bases from V and 4 bases from J, the junction contained 3 bases not matched to a gene.

This clone was recorded a few times. The chain employs TRBV6-5 and TRBJ1-1; 8 bases map to TRBD1. J lost 4 bases, V lost 4 bases, and 5 bases had no gene match. Per the germline V gene, CDR1 is MNHEY and CDR2 is SVGAGI. The CDR3 totals 14 residues. The CDR3 loop is CASSWGQASTEAFF. The CDR3 region has the DNA TGTGCCAGCAGTTGGGGACAGGCTTCCACTGAAGCTTTCTTT.

The chain uses TRBV18 and TRBJ1-1; a possible D gene is TRBD1 (5 bases). CDR1 is KGHSH, CDR2 LQKENI, per germline. This CDR3 spans 11 amino acids. The germline V and J ends were trimmed by 3 bases and 10 bases, with 9 bases remaining between them. The CDR3: CASSPVRGAFF. Written as DNA, the CDR3 is TGTGCCAGCTCACCCGTAAGGGGAGCTTTCTTT.

The chain employs TRBV5-5 and TRBJ1-1, with a possible D match to TRBD1 (5 bases). The V end was cut by 7 bases, the J end by 0 bases, with 13 bases between. This CDR3 region has 14 residues. Germline CDR1 is SGHKS and CDR2 is YYEKEE (reference sequence). Written as DNA, the CDR3 is TGTGCCAGCGTCCGGACACCCTTGAACACTGAAGCTTTCTTT. Translation: CASVRTPLNTEAFF.

The V and J genes are TRBV4-2 and TRBJ1-1; D is ambiguous. CDR3 length: 16 amino acids. V was pared by 0 bases and J by 4 bases, with 15 bases between. Germline CDR1 is LGHNA and CDR2 is YNFKEQ. DNA for the CDR3: TGTGCCAGCAGCCAAGATATGGGAGAGGGAGTCACTGAAGCTTTCTTT. Amino acids: CASSQDMGEGVTEAFF.

The chain uses TRBV18 and TRBJ1-5; possible D gene TRBD1, 5 bases. Germline V gene lookup returns CDR1 KGHSH and CDR2 LQKENI. The CDR3 consists of 15 residues. Trimming stripped 0 bases from V and 7 bases from J, with 13 bases between. Here the CDR3 reads CASSPPGGTGQPQHF. CDR3 sequence (DNA): TGTGCCAGCTCACCACCGGGGGGGACGGGGCAGCCCCAGCATTTT.

The chain couples TRBV29-1 to TRBJ1-1; 8 bases line up with TRBD1. This CDR3 contains 13 residues. Germline CDR1 SQVTM, CDR2 ANQGSEA. V shed 8 bases and J 4 bases; nucleotides not matched to a gene: 9. Here the CDR3 reads CSTGQGGSTEAFF. The CDR3 bases are TGCAGCACAGGACAGGGAGGGAGCACTGAAGCTTTCTTT.

The count of this clone is one. The V gene is TRBV28, the J gene TRBJ2-2; D might be TRBD1 (6 bases). With 7 bases removed from V and 4 bases from J, the gap between germline ends came to 16 bases. The CDR3 totals 15 residues. Per the germline V gene, CDR1 is MDHEN and CDR2 is SYDVKM. In DNA form, the CDR3 reads TGTGCCAGCACCCGCAGGACAGCACCCACCGGGGAGCTGTTTTTT. It is translated as CASTRRTAPTGELFF. The whole variable domain, filled in from reference TRBV28 and TRBJ2-2, reads DVKVTQSSRYLVKRTGEKVFLECVQDMDHENMFWYRQDPGLGLRLIYFSYDVKMKEKGDIPEGYSVSREKKERFSLILESASTNQTSMYLCASTRRTAPTGELFFGEGSRLTVL.

V and J are TRBV12-3 or TRBV12-4 and TRBJ1-1, with D possibly being TRBD1 (5 bases). V was pared by 8 bases and J by 10 bases, with 17 bases between. The CDR3 totals 12 residues. The CDR3 region is CASGEWGLRAFF. CDR3 nucleotides: TGTGCCAGCGGGGAGTGGGGACTTCGAGCTTTCTTT.